These T cell receptor beta chains were read from a single sample in a study of shared clonotypes between healthy human individuals. Assay: immunoSEQ multiplex PCR; the TCRdb copy retains only in-frame clones and omits some. Here the sample spans about 2,500,000 clones, just over 90% being singletons. Source material: naive CD4+ T cells sorted from blood. These receptors all come from a man aged 18 to 29 in good health. Both conserved end residues are part of each CDR3. A D gene is named only where the DNA matches it firmly. The size entry is marked missing in some rows and otherwise reads once, few, many or a size class.

v_gene	j_gene	d_gene	abundance	CDR3nt	CDR3aa
TRBV18	TRBJ2-5	TRBD1	-	TGTGCCAGCTCACCGGGGACAGAAGAGACCCAGTACTTC	CASSPGTEETQYF
TRBV19	TRBJ1-5	TRBD1	-	TGTGCCAGTAGTAGAAGACAGGGAGTTGGTCAGCCCCAGCATTTT	CASSRRQGVGQPQHF
TRBV9	TRBJ2-7	-	-	TGTGCCAGCAGCGTAGGGAGCACGTCCGGTGGGGAGCAGTACTTC	CASSVGSTSGGEQYF
TRBV28	TRBJ1-2	-	-	TGTGCCAGCAGTTTAAGCCTGAAAACGGGGCAGGGTGGCTACACCTTC	CASSLSLKTGQGGYTF
TRBV7-2	TRBJ2-5	TRBD2	-	TGTGCCAGCAGCTCCGCTAGCGGGAGCCTCAGGGAGACCCAGTACTTC	CASSSASGSLRETQYF
TRBV5-1	TRBJ2-5	TRBD2	-	TGCGCCAGCAGATGGTCTAGCGGAGAGACCCAGTACTTC	CASRWSSGETQYF
TRBV7-2	TRBJ2-5	TRBD2	-	TGTGCCAGCAGCTTAGCTAGCGGGCTGCAAGAGACCCAGTACTTC	CASSLASGLQETQYF
TRBV7-9	TRBJ2-7	TRBD2	-	TGTGCCAGCAGCCAACGGACTAGCGGGAGCTACGAGCAGTACTTC	CASSQRTSGSYEQYF
TRBV2	TRBJ2-1	-	-	TGTGCCAGCAGTGTAATCGCCTCCTACAATGAGCAGTTCTTC	CASSVIASYNEQFF
TRBV10-3	TRBJ1-1	TRBD1	once	TGTGCCATCAGAAACAGGGGGGGAACTGAAGCTTTCTTT	CAIRNRGGTEAFF
TRBV6-1	TRBJ2-5	-	-	TGTGCCAGCAGTGCCCGACAGGTTCTGGGTCAAGAGACCCAGTACTTC	CASSARQVLGQETQYF
TRBV5-1	TRBJ2-3	TRBD2	once	TGCGCCAGCAGCTTGAGGGCGGGAGCAGGCACAGATACGCAGTATTTT	CASSLRAGAGTDTQYF
TRBV6-6	TRBJ2-7	TRBD1	once	TGTGCCAGCAGTAGACAGGGGGCGCTTCGGTACTTC	CASSRQGALRYF
TRBV2	TRBJ2-1	-	-	TGTGCCAGCAGTTCCTTCGATGAGCAGTTCTTC	CASSSFDEQFF
TRBV28	TRBJ2-7	-	-	TGTGCCAGCAGCCCCTCAGGGGAAGGCTCCTACGAGCAGTACTTC	CASSPSGEGSYEQYF
TRBV11-2	TRBJ2-7	-	-	TGTGCCAGCAGCTTAGACGGTGGTGACTACGAGCAGTACTTC	CASSLDGGDYEQYF
TRBV7-9	TRBJ2-3	TRBD1	-	TGTGCCAGCAGCTTATTCCAGGGGGGCACAGATACGCAGTATTTT	CASSLFQGGTDTQYF
TRBV19	TRBJ2-7	TRBD2	-	TGTGCCAGTACTCGGACTAGCGGGAGTGGTGGCGAGCAGTACTTC	CASTRTSGSGGEQYF
TRBV6-1	TRBJ2-3	-	-	TGTGCCAGCAGTGAAGGGACAGCCGCACTGGGTGTTGCAGATACGCAGTATTTT	CASSEGTAALGVADTQYF
TRBV19	TRBJ2-1	-	-	TGTGCCAGTAGTATAGTCCAGGGTTCCGGGCAGTTCTTC	CASSIVQGSGQFF
TRBV7-9	TRBJ2-3	TRBD2	-	TGTGCCAGCAGCGAGCGCGGGGGACTCACAGATACGCAGTATTTT	CASSERGGLTDTQYF
TRBV18	TRBJ1-1	-	few	TGTGCCAGCTCAACAGAGATGAACACTGAAGCTTTCTTT	CASSTEMNTEAFF
TRBV2	TRBJ2-5	-	-	TGTGCCAGCAGTGAAACCAAGACCCAGTACTTC	CASSETKTQYF
TRBV30	TRBJ1-6	-	-	TGTGCCTGGAGTATCAAACAGGGAAGAGGATCACCCCTCCACTTT	CAWSIKQGRGSPLHF
TRBV10-1	TRBJ2-4	-	-	TGCGCCAGCAGCGATTTGGATGTCGCCAAAAACATTCAGTACTTC	CASSDLDVAKNIQYF
TRBV6-5	TRBJ2-7	-	-	TGTGCCAGCAGTTCGAACTACGAGCAGTACTTC	CASSSNYEQYF